Reported below is one T cell receptor beta chain. Its specificity is not known. Some clones are missing from TCRdb's copy, which holds only in-frame ones; the method was immunoSEQ multiplex PCR. The top ten clones hold about 5% of a sample with more than 75,000 clones, 90% of them seen once. This entry comes from a study of T cell responses to AZD1222 COVID-19 vaccine. The CDR3 extends over 13 amino acids. Trimming removed 5 bases at V and 5 bases at J, with 11 bases between. Germline CDR1 SGHRS, CDR2 YFSETQ. Study-level findings and limits: Spike as a whole was targeted by vaccine-associated CD4 TCRs, dominant at 160-218 and 743-854.

The chain employs TRBV5-1 and TRBJ2-1, with D possibly called TRBD1 or TRBD2 (5 bases each). Sequencing used peripheral blood, obtained 28 days after the second AZD1222 dose. The TCR was taken from an adult who received the AZD1222 COVID-19 vaccine. CDR3 DNA: TGCGCCAGCAGAAGGGGACGGGACAATGAGCAGTTCTTC. Translating it yields CASRRGRDNEQFF.